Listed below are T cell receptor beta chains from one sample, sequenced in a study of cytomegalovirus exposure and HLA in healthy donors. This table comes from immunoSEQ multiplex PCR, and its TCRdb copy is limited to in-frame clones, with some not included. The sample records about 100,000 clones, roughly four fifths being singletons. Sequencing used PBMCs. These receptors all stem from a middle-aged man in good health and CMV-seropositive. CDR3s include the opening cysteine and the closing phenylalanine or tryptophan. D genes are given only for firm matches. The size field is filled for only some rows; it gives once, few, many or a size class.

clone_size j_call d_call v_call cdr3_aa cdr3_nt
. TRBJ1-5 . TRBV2 CASSENPGFEPQHF TGTGCCAGCAGTGAAAATCCAGGGTTTGAGCCCCAGCATTTT
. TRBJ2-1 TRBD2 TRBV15 CATSNPGGPGEQFF TGTGCCACCAGCAACCCGGGGGGGCCTGGTGAGCAGTTCTTC
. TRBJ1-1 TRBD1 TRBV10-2 CASSEGTANTEAFF TGCGCCAGCAGTGAAGGGACAGCGAACACTGAAGCTTTCTTT
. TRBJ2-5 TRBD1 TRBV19 CASSYGRGLETQYF TGTGCCAGTAGTTACGGCAGGGGGCTCGAGACCCAGTACTTC
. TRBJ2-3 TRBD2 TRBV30 CAWSVRREITDTQYF TGTGCCTGGAGTGTTAGGCGGGAGATAACAGATACGCAGTATTTT
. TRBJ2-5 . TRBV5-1 CASSLTGRQETQYF TGCGCCAGCAGCTTGACAGGGCGCCAAGAGACCCAGTACTTC
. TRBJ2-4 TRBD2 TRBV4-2 CASSQDQETSGNIQYF TGTGCCAGCAGCCAAGATCAGGAGACTAGCGGAAACATTCAGTACTTC
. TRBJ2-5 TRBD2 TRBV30 CAWSQGLAGLETQYF TGTGCCTGGAGTCAGGGCCTAGCGGGGTTGGAGACCCAGTACTTC
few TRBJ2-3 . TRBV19 CASRQSTDTQYF TGTGCCAGTAGACAGAGCACAGATACGCAGTATTTT
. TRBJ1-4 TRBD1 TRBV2 CASSPGQGIYEKLFF TGTGCCAGCAGCCCCGGACAGGGAATATATGAAAAACTGTTTTTT
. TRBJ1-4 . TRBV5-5 CASSFSGYEKLFF TGTGCCAGCAGCTTCTCAGGGTATGAAAAACTGTTTTTT
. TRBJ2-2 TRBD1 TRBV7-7 CASSRDRNTGELFF TGTGCTAGCAGCCGGGACAGAAACACCGGGGAGCTGTTTTTT
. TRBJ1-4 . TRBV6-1 CASRGSLEKLFF TGTGCCAGTAGGGGGAGTTTAGAAAAACTGTTTTTT